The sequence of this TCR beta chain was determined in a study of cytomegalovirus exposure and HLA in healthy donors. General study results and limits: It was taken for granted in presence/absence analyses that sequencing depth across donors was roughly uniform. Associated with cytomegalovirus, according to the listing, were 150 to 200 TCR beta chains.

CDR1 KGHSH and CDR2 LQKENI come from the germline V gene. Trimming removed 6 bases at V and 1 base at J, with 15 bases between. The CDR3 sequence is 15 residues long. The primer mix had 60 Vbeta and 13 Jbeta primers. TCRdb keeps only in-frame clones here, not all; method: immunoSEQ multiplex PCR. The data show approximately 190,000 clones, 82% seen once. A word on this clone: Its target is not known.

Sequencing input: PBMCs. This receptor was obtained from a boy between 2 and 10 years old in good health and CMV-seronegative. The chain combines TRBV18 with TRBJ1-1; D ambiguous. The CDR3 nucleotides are TGTGCCAGCTCCCTAGGAGGTCTCGGGAACACTGAAGCTTTCTTT. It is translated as CASSLGGLGNTEAFF. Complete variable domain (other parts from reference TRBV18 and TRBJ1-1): NAGVMQNPRHLVRRRGQEARLRCSPMKGHSHVYWYRQLPEEGLKFMVYLQKENIIDESGMPKERFSAEFPKEGPSILRIQQVVRGDSAAYFCASSLGGLGNTEAFFGQGTRLTVV.